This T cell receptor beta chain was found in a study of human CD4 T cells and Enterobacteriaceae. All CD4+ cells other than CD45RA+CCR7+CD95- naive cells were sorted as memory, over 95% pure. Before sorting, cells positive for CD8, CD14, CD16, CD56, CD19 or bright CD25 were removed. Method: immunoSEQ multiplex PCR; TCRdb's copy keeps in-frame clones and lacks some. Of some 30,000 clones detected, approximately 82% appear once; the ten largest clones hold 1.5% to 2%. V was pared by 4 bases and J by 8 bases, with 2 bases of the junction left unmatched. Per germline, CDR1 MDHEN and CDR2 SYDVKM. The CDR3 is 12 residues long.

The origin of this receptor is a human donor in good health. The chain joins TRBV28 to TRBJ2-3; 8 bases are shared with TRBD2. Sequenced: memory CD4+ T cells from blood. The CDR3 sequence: CASSSGGITQYF. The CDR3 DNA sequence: TGTGCCAGCAGTTCGGGAGGGATTACGCAGTATTTT.